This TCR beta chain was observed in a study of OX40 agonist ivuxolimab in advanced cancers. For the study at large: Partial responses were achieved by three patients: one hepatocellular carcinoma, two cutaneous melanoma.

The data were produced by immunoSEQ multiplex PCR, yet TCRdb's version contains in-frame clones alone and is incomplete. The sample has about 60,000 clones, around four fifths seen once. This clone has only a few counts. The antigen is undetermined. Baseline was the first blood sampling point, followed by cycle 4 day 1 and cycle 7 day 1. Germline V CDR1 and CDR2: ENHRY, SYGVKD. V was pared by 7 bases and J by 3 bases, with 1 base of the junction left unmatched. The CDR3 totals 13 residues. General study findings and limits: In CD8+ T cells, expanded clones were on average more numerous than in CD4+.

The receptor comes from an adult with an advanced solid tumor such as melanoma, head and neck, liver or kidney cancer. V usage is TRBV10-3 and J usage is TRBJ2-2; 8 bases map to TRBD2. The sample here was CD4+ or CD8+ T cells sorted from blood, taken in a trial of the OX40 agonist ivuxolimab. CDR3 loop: CAITGRDTGELFF. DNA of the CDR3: TGTGCCATCACCGGGAGGGACACCGGGGAGCTGTTTTTT.